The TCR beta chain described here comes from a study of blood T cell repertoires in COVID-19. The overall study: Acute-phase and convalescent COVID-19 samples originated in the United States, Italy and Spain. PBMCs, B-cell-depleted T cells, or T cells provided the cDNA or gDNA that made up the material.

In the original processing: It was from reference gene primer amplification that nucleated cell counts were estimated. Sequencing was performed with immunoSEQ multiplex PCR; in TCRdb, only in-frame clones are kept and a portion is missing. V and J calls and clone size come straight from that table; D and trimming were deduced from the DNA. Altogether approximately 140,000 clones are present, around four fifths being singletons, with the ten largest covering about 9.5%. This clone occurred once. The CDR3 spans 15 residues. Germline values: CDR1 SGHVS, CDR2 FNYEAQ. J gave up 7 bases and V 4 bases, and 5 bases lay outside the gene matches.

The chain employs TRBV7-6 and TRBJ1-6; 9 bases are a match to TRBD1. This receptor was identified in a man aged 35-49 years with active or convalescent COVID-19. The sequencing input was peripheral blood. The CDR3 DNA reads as TGTGCCAGCAGCTCGGGACAGGGTAACAATTCACCCCTCCACTTT. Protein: CASSSGQGNNSPLHF.